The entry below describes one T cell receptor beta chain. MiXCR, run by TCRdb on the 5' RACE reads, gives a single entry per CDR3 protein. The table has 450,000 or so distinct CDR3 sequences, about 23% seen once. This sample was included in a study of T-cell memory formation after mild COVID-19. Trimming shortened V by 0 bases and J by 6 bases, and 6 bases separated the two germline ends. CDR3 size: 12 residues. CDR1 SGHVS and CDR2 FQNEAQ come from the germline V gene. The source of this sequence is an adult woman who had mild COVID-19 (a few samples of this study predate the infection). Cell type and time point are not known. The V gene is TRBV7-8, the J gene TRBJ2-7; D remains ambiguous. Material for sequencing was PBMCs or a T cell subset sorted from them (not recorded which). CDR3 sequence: CASSLAMSEQYF. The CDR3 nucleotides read TGTGCCAGCAGCTTAGCTATGAGCGAGCAGTACTTC.